The subject of this entry is one TCR beta chain. The target antigen is unknown. These data come from a study of cytomegalovirus exposure and HLA in healthy donors. General study results and limits: In a later analysis, at a false discovery rate of 0.05, over 15,000 TCR beta sequences were associated with HLA alleles. Cytomegalovirus association was listed for 150 to 200 TCR beta chains.

PCR used 60 Vbeta primers and 13 Jbeta primers. Sequenced by immunoSEQ multiplex PCR; TCRdb stores in-frame clones only, minus some. Of over 80,000 clones listed, around 84% are singletons. The CDR3 consists of 15 residues. Losses at the gene ends were 4 bases for V and 0 bases for J; bases not matched to a gene: 5. The V gene's germline CDR1 is LNHDA and CDR2 SQIVND (reference sequence). The donors (healthy individuals) were bone marrow donors. The clonotype was recovered from a woman between 40 and 55 years old in good health and CMV-seronegative. The sequencing input was PBMCs. This chain uses TRBV19 with TRBJ1-2; 7 bases map to TRBD1. The CDR3 loop is CASSTTGDSNYGYTF. CDR3 sequence (DNA): TGTGCCAGTAGTACCACAGGGGATTCTAACTATGGCTACACCTTC.